This T cell receptor beta chain is drawn from a study of T cell responses to AZD1222 COVID-19 vaccine. Overall study results and limits: Baseline seropositivity occurred in only a handful of AZD1222 recipients. Clonal diversity was possibly underestimated; the donors were predominantly white British and more often female. Spike-specific TCR depth and breadth grew after two AZD1222 doses.

The germline CDR1 and CDR2 sequences are SGHRS and YFSETQ. The CDR3 spans 16 residues. The J segment lost 4 bases and the V segment lost 2 bases, leaving 8 bases of the junction unmatched. This clone was picked up one time. The antigen is undetermined. Repertoires were generated with immunoSEQ multiplex PCR, while TCRdb's copy carries only in-frame clones and drops some. Of about 100,000 clones detected, approximately 89% appear once; the ten largest clones hold 4% to 4.5%. The chain joins TRBV5-1 to TRBJ2-1, with 8 nucleotides matching TRBD1. The source is an adult in good health. The starting material was peripheral blood, obtained on day 0 of MenACWY control vaccination. The CDR3 DNA sequence: TGCGCCAGCAGCTTAGAAGGGACAGGTTATTACAATGAGCAGTTCTTC. It translates to CASSLEGTGYYNEQFF.